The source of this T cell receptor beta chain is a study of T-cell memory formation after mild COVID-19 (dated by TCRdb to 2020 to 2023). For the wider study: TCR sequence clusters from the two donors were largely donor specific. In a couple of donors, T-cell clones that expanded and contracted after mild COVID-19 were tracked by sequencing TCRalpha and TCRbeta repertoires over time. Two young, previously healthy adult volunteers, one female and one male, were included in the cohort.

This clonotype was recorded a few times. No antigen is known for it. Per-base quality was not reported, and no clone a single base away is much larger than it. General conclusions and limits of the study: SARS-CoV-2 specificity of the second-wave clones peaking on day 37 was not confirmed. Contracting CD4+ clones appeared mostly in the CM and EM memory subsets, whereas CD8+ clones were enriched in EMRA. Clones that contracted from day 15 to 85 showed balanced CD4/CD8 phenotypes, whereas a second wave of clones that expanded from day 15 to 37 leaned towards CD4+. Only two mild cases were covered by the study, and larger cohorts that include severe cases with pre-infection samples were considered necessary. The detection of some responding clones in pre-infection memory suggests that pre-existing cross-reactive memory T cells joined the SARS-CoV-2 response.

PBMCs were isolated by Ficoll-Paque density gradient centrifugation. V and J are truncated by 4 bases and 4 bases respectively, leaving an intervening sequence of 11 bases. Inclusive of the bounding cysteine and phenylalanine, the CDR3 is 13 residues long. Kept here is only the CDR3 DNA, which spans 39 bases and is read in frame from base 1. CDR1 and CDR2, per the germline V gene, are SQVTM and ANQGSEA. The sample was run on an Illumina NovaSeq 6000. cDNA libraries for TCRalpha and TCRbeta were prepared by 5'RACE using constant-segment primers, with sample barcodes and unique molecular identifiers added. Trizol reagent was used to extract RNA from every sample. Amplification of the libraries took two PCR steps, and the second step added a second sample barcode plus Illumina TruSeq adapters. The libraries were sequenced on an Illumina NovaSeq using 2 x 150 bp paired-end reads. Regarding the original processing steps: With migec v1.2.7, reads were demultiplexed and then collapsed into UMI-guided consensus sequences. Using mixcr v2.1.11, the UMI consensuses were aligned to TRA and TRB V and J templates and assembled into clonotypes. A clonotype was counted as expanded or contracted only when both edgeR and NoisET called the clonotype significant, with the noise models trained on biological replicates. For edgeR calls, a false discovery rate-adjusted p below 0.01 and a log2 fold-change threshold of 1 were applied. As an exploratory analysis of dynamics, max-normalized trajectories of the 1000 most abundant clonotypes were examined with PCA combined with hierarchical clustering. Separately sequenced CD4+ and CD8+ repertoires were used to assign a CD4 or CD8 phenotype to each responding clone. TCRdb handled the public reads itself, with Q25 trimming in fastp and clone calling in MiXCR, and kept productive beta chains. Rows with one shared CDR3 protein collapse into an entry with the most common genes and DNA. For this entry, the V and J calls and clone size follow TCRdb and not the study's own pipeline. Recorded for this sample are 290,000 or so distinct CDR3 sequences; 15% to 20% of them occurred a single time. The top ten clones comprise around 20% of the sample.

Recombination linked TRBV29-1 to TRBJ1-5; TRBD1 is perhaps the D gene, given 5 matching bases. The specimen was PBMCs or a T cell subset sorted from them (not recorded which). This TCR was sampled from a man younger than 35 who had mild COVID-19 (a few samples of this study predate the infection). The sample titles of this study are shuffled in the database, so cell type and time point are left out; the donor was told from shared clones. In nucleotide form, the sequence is TGCAGCGTTGGGGGCAGCCTGAATCAGCCCCAGCATTTT. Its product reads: CSVGGSLNQPQHF.